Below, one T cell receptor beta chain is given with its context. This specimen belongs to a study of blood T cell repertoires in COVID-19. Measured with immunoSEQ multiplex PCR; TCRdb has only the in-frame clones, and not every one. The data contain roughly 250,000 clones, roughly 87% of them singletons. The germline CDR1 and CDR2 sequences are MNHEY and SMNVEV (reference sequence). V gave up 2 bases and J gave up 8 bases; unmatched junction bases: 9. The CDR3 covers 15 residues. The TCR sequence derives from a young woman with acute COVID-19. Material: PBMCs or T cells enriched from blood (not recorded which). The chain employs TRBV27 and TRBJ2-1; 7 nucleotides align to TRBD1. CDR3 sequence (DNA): TGTGCCAGCAGTTTAAGGGGACAGAGCACCCATGAGCAGTTCTTC. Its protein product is CASSLRGQSTHEQFF.